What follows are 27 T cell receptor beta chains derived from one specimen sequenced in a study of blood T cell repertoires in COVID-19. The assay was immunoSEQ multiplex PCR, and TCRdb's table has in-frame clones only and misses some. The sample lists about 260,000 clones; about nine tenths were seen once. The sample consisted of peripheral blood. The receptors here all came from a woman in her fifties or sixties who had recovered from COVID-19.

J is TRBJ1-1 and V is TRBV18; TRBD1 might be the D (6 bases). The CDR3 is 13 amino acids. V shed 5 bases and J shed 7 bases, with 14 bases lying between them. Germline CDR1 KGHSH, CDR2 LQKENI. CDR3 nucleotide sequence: TGTGCCAGCTCATCTACAGGGCCTAGTGAAGCTTTCTTT. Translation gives CASSSTGPSEAFF.

The CDR3 DNA reads TGTGCCAGTAGTACCTCGGGACTAGCGGGGGGGAGTGTACACAATGAGCAGTTCTTC. Translation: CASSTSGLAGGSVHNEQFF. This chain joins TRBV19 and TRBJ2-1, with 16 bases identical to TRBD2. CDR3 length: 19 amino acids. Germline CDR1 and CDR2: LNHDA and SQIVND (reference sequence). The ends lost 4 bases at V and 5 bases at J; junction bases unmatched: 11.

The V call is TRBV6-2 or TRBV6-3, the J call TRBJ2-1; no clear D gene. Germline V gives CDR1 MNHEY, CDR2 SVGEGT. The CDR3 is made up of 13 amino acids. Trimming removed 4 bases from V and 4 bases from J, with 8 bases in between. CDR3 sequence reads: CASSSQSYNEQFF. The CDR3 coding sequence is TGTGCCAGCAGTTCACAGTCTTACAATGAGCAGTTCTTC.

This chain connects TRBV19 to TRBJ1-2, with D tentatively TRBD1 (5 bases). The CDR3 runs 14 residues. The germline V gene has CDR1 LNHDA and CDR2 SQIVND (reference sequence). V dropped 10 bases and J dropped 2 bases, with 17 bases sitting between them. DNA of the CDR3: TGTGCCACTACCGGGAGGGGCGACAACTATGGCTACACCTTC. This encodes CATTGRGDNYGYTF.

CDR3 DNA sequence: TGTGCCAGTAGTATACAGGGGGACACTGAAGCTTTCTTT. It is translated as CASSIQGDTEAFF. The chain links TRBV19 to TRBJ1-1; TRBD1 matches at 7 bases. The CDR3 is 13 residues long. Trimming cost V 2 bases and J 3 bases; bases outside gene matches: 0. CDR1 LNHDA and CDR2 SQIVND come from the germline V gene (reference sequence).

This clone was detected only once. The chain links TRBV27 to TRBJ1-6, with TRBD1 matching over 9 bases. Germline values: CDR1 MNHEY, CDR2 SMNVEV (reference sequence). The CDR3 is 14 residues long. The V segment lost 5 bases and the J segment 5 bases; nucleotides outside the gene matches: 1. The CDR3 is CASSRTGDNSPLHF. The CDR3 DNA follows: TGTGCCAGCAGTAGGACAGGGGATAATTCACCCCTCCACTTT.

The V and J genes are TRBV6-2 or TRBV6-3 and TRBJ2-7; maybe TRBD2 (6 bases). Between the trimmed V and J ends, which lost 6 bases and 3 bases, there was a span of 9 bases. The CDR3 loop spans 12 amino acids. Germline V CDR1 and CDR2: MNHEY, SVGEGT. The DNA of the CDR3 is TGTGCCAGCAGCAACGGGGGCTACGAGCAGTACTTC. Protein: CASSNGGYEQYF.

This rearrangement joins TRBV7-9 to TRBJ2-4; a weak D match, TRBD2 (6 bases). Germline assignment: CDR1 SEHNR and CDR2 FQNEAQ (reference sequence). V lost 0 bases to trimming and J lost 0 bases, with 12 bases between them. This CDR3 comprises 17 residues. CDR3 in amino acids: CASSLAKAGLAKNIQYF. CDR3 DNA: TGTGCCAGCAGCTTAGCAAAGGCGGGGCTAGCCAAAAACATTCAGTACTTC.

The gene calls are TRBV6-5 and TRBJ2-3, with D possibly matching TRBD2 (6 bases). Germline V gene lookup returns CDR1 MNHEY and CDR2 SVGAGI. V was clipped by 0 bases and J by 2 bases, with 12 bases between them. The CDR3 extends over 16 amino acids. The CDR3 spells CASSYSPGGNTDTQYF. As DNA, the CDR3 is TGTGCCAGCAGTTACTCGCCCGGGGGTAACACAGATACGCAGTATTTT.

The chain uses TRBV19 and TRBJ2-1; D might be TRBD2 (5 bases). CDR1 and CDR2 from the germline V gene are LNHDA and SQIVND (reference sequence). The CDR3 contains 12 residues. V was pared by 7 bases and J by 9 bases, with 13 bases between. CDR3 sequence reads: CASTRTGFEQFF. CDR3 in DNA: TGTGCCAGTACCCGGACTGGTTTTGAGCAGTTCTTC.

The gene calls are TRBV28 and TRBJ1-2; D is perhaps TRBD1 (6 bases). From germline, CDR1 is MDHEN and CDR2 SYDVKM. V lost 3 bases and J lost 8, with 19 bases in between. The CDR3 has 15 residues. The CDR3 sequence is CASSLLRPGDDGYTF. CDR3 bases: TGTGCCAGCAGTTTGCTACGGCCAGGGGATGACGGCTACACCTTC.

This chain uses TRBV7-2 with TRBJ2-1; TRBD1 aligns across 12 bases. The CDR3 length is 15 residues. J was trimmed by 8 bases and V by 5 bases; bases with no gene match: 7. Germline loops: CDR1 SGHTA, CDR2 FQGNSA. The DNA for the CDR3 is TGTGCCAGCAGCCCAGGGGGGACAGGGGGCCATGAGCAGTTCTTC. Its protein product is CASSPGGTGGHEQFF.

CDR3 DNA sequence: TGTGCCAGCAGCCTCGTGCGAGTCGAGCAGTACTTC. It specifies CASSLVRVEQYF. This rearrangement joins TRBV11-2 to TRBJ2-7; D uncertain. V was pared by 5 bases and J by 6 bases, with 11 bases between. The CDR3 is made up of 12 amino acids. Germline loops: CDR1 SGHAT, CDR2 FQNNGV.

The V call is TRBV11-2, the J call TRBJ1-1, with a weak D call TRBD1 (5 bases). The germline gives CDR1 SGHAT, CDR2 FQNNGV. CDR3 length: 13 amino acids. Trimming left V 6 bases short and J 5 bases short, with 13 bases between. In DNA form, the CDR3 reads TGTGCCAGCAGGGGGCTGGCGGGGACTGAAGCTTTCTTT. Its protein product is CASRGLAGTEAFF.

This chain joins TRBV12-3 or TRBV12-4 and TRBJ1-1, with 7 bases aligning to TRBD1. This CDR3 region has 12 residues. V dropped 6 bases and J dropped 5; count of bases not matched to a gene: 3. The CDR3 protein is CASRTGATEAFF. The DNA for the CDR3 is TGTGCCAGCAGAACAGGGGCGACTGAAGCTTTCTTT.

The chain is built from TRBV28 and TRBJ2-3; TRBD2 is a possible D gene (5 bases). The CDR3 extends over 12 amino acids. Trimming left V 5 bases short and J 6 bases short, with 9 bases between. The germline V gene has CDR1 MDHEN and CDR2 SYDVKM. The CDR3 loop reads CASSLRRDTQYF. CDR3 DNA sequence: TGTGCCAGCAGTCTCAGGAGGGATACGCAGTATTTT.

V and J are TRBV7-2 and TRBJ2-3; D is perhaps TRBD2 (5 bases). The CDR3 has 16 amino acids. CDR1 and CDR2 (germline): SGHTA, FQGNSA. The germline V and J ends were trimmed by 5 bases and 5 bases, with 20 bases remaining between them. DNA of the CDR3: TGTGCCAGCAGCCTTACTAGGTTAGGAGGCCTAGATACGCAGTATTTT. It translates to CASSLTRLGGLDTQYF.

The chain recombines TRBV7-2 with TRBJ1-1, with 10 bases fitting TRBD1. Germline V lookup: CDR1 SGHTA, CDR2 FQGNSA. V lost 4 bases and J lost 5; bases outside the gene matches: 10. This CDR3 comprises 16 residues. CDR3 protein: CASSSRVGTGVTEAFF. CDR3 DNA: TGTGCCAGCAGCTCTAGGGTCGGGACAGGGGTTACTGAAGCTTTCTTT.

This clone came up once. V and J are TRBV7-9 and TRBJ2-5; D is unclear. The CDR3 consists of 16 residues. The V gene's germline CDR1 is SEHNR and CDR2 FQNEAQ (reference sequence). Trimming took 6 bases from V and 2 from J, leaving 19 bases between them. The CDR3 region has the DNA TGTGCCAGCAGGCTTACTGACGCGGCGCGGCAAGAGACCCAGTACTTC. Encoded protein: CASRLTDAARQETQYF.

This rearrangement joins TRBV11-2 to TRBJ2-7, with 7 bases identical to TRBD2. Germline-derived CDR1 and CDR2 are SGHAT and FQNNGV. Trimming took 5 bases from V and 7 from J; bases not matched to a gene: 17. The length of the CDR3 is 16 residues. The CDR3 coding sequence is TGTGCCAGCAGCCCCAGCCGGGGGGAGCCTAGTGTTGAGCAGTACTTC. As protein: CASSPSRGEPSVEQYF.

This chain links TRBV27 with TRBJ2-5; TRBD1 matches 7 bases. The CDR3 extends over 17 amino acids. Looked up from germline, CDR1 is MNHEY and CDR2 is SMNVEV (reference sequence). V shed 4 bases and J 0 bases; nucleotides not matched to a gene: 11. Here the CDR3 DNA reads TGTGCCAGCAGTTCAAAGACAGGGCTGCGAAACCAAGAGACCCAGTACTTC. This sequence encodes CASSSKTGLRNQETQYF.

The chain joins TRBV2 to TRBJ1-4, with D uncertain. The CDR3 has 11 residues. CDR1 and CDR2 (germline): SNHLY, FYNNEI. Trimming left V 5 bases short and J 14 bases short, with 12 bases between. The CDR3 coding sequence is TGTGCCAGCAGTCCCATCGAGAAGCTGTTTTTT. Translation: CASSPIEKLFF.

The CDR3 DNA follows: TGCAGCGCCTGGACAGTTGCATACAGAGGGGACACTGAAGCTTTCTTT. This sequence encodes CSAWTVAYRGDTEAFF. This chain uses TRBV29-1 with TRBJ1-1, with TRBD1 as a possible D gene (6 bases). Trimming pared 7 bases from V and 3 bases from J, leaving 24 bases between. The CDR3 totals 16 residues. Germline CDR1 and CDR2: SQVTM and ANQGSEA. The variable domain in full, completed from reference TRBV29-1 and TRBJ1-1, reads SAVISQKPSRDICQRGTSLTIQCQVDSQVTMMFWYRQQPGQSLTLIATANQGSEATYESGFVIDKFPISRPNLTFSTLTVSNMSPEDSSIYLCSAWTVAYRGDTEAFFGQGTRLTVV.

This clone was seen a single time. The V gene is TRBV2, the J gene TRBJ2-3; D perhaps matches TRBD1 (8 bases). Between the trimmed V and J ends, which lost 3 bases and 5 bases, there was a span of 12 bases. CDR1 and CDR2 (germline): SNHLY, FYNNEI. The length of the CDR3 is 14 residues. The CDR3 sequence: CASSDYRGGDTQYF. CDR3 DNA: TGTGCCAGCAGTGATTACAGGGGGGGAGATACGCAGTATTTT. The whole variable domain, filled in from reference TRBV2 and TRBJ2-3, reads EPEVTQTPSHQVTQMGQEVILRCVPISNHLYFYWYRQILGQKVEFLVSFYNNEISEKSEIFDDQFSVERPDGSNFTLKIRSTKLEDSAMYFCASSDYRGGDTQYFGPGTRLTVL.

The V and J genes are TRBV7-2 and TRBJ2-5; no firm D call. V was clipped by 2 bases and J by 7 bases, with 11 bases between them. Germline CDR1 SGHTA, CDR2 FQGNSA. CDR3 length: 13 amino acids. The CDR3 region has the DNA TGTGCCAGCAGCTTACGCAGGATACCGACCCAGTACTTC. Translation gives CASSLRRIPTQYF. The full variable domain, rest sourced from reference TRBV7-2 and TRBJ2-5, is GAGVSQSPSNKVTEKGKDVELRCDPISGHTALYWYRQSLGQGLEFLIYFQGNSAPDKSGLPSDRFSAERTGGSVSTLTIQRTQQEDSAVYLCASSLRRIPTQYFGPGTRLLVL.

In DNA form, the CDR3 reads TGTGCCAGCAGCTTAGTTCCGCTAGCGGGAGGGGGAGGCACAGATACGCAGTATTTT. It yields the protein CASSLVPLAGGGGTDTQYF. This chain connects TRBV11-2 to TRBJ2-3; 12 bases are shared with TRBD2. Germline V gene lookup returns CDR1 SGHAT and CDR2 FQNNGV. The CDR3 contains 19 residues. J was trimmed by 1 base and V by 1 base; bases with no gene match: 9.

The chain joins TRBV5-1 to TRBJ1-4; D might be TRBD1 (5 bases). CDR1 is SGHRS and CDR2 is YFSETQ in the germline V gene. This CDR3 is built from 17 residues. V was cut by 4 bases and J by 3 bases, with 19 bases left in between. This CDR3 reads CASSPGGQGRANEKLFF. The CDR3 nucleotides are TGCGCCAGCAGCCCGGGAGGGCAGGGCCGAGCTAATGAAAAACTGTTTTTT.